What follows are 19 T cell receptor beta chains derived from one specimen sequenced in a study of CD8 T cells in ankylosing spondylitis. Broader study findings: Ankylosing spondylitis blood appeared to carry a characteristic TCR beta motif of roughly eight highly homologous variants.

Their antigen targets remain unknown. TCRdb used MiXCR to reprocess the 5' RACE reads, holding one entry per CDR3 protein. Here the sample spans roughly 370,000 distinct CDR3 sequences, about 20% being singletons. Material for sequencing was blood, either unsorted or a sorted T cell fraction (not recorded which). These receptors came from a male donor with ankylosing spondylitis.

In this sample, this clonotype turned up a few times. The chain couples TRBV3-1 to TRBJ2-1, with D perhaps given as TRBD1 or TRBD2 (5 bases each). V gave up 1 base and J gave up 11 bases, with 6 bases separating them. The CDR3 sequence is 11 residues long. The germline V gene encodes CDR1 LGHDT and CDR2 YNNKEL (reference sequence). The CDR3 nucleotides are TGTGCCAGCAGCCAAGCGGGACAGCAGTTCTTC. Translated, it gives CASSQAGQQFF.

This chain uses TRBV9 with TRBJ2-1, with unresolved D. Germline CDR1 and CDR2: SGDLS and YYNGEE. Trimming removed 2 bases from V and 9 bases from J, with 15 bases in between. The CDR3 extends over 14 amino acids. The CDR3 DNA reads TGTGCCAGCAGCGTCTACTCATCCCGCTTTGAGCAGTTCTTC. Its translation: CASSVYSSRFEQFF.

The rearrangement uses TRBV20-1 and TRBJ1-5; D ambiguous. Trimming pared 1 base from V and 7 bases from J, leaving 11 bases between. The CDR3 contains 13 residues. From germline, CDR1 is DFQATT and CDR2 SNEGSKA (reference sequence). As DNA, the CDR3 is TGCAGTGCTAGAGTGGATCTTCGCCAGCCCCAGCATTTT. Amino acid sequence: CSARVDLRQPQHF.

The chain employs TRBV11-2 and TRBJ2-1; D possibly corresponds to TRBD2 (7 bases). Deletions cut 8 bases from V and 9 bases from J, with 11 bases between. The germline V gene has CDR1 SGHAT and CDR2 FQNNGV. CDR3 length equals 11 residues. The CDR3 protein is CASGRDTEQFF. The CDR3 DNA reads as TGTGCCAGCGGGAGGGACACTGAGCAGTTCTTC.

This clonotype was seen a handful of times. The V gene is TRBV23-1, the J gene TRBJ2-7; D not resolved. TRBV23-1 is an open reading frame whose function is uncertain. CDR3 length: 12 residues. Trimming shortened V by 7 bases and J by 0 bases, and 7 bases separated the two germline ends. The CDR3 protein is CASTQPSYEQYF. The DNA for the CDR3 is TGCGCCAGCACCCAACCCTCCTACGAGCAGTACTTC.

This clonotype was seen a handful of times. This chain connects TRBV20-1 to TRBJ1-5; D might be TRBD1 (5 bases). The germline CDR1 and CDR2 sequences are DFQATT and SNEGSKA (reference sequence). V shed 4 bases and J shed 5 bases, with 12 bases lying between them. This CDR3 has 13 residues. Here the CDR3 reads CSATDSWYQPQHF. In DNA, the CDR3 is TGCAGTGCTACTGACAGTTGGTATCAGCCCCAGCATTTT.

The CDR3 region has the DNA TGTGCCAGCAGTTTAGGTGCAGGGCTCTACGAGCAGTACTTC. Translating gives CASSLGAGLYEQYF. This chain joins TRBV12-3 or TRBV12-4 and TRBJ2-7, with D possibly matching TRBD1 (5 bases). There are 14 residues in the CDR3. Trimming removed 1 base at V and 3 bases at J, with 10 bases between.

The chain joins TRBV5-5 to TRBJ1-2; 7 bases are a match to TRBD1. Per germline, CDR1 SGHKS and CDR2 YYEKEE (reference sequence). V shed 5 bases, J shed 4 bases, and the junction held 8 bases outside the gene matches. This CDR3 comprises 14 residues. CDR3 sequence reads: CASRTTGYSYGYTF. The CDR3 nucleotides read TGTGCCAGCAGGACGACAGGGTACTCCTATGGCTACACCTTC.

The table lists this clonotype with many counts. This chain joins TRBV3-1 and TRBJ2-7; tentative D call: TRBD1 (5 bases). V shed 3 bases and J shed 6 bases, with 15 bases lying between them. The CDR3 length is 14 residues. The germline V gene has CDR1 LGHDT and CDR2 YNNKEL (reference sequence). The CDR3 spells CASSQAGSTSEQYF. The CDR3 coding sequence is TGTGCCAGCAGCCAGGCAGGGTCCACCTCCGAGCAGTACTTC.

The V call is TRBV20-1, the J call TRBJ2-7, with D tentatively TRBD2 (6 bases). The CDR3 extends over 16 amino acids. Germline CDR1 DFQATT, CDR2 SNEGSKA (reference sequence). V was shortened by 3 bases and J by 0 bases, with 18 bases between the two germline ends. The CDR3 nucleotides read TGCAGTGCTAGGGCCGCGAGGCGCGGGGCCTCCTACGAGCAGTACTTC. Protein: CSARAARRGASYEQYF.

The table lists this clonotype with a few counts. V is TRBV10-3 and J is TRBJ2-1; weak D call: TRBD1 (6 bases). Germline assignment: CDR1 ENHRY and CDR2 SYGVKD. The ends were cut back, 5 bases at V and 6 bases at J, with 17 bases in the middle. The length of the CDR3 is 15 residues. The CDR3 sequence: CAISTSGDHGNEQFF. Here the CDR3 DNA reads TGTGCCATCAGTACCTCAGGGGACCACGGCAATGAGCAGTTCTTC.

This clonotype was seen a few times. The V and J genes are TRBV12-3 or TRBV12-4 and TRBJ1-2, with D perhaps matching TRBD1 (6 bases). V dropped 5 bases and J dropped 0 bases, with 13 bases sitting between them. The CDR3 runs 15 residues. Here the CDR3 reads CASSPTGLANYGYTF. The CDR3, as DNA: TGTGCCAGCAGTCCTACAGGGCTAGCTAACTATGGCTACACCTTC.

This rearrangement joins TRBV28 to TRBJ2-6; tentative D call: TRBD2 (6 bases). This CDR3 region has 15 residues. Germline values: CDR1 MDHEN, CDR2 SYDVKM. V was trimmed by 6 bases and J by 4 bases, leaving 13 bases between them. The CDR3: CASRGMGGGANVLTF. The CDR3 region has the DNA TGTGCCAGCAGGGGGATGGGGGGAGGGGCCAACGTCCTGACTTTC.

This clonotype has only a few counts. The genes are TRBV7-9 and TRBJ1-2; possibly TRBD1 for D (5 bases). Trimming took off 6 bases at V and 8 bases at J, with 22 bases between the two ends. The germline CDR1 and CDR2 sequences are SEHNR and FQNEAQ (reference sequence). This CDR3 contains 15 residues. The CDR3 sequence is CASRPLSGPTSGYTF. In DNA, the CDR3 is TGTGCCAGCAGACCCCTATCGGGACCTACATCAGGCTACACCTTC.

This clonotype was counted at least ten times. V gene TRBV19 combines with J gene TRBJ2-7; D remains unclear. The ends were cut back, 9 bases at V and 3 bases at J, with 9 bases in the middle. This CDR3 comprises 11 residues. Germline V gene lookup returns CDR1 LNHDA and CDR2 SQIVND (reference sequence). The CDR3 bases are TGTGCCAGCAGTGGCAGCTACGAGCAGTACTTC. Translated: CASSGSYEQYF.

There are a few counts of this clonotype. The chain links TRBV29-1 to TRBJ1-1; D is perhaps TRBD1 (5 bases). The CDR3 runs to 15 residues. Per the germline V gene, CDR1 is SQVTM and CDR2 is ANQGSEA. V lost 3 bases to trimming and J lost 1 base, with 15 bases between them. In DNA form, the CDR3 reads TGCAGCGTTGAGGGCCCCCAGGGTTCGAACACTGAAGCTTTCTTT. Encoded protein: CSVEGPQGSNTEAFF.

CDR3 nucleotide sequence: TGTGCCAGCAGTGGAAACAGGGGGCGTAATGAAAAACTGTTTTTT. It codes for CASSGNRGRNEKLFF. This chain uses TRBV28 with TRBJ1-4; 9 bases map to TRBD1. J was trimmed by 4 bases and V by 5 bases; bases with no gene match: 5. The CDR3 covers 15 residues. Germline V lookup: CDR1 MDHEN, CDR2 SYDVKM.

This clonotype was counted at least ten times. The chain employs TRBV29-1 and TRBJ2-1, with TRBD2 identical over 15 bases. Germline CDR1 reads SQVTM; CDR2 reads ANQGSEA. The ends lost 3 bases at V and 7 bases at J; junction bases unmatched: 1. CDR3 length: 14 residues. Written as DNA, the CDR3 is TGCAGCGTTGAGGGGACTAGCGGGAGGAATGAGCAGTTCTTC. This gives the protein CSVEGTSGRNEQFF.

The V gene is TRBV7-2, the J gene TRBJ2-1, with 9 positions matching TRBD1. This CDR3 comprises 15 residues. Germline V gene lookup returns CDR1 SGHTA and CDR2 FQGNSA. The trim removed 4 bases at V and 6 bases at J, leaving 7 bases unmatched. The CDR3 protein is CASSSGQGYVNEQFF. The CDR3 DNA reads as TGTGCCAGCAGCTCCGGACAGGGGTATGTCAATGAGCAGTTCTTC.